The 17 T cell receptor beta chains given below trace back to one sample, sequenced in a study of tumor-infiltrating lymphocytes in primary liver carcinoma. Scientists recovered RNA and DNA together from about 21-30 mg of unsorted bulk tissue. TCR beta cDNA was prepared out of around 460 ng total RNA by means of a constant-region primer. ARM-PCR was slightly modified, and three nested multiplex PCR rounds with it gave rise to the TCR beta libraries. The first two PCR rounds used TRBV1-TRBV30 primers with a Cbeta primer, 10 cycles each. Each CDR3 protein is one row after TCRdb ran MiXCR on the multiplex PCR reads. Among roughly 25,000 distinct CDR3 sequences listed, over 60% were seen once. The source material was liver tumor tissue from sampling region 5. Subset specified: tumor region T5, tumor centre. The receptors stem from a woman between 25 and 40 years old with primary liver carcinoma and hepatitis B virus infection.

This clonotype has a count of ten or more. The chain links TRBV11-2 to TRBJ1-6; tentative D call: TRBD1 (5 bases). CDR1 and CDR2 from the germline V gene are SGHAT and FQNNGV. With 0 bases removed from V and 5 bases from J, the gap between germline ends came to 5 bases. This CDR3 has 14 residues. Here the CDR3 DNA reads TGTGCCAGCAGCTTAGACAGGGATAATTCACCCCTCCACTTT. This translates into CASSLDRDNSPLHF.

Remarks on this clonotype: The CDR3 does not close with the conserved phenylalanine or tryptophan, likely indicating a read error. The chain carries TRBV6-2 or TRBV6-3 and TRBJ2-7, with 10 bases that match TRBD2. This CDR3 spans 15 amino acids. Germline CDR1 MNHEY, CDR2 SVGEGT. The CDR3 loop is CTSSQIAGGLYEQYL. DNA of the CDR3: TGTACCAGCAGTCAAATAGCGGGAGGACTTTACGAGCAGTACTTA.

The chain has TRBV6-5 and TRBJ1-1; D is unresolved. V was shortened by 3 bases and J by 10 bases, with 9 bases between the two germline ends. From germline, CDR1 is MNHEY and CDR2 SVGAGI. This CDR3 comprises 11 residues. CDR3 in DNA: TGTGCCAGCAGTTATGTAGATGCAGCTTTCTTT. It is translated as CASSYVDAAFF.

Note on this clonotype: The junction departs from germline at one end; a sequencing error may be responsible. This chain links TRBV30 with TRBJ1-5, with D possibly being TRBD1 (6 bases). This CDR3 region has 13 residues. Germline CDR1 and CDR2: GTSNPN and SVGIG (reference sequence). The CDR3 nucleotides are TGTGCCCGGAGTCCAGGGGCAGGAGGGCCCCAACATTTT. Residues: CARSPGAGGPQHF.

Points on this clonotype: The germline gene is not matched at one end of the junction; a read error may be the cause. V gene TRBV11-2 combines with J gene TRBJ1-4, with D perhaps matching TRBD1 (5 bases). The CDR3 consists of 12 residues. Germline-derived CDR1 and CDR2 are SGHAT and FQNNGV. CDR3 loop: CATSPWGGKLYF. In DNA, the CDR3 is TGTGCCACCAGCCCGTGGGGGGGAAAACTGTATTTT.

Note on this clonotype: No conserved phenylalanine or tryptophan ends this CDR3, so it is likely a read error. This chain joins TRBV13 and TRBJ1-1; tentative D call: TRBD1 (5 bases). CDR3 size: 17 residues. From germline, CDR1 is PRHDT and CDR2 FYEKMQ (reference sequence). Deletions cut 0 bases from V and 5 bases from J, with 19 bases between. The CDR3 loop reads CASSLGGFDIGGTEAFL. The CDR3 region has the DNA TGTGCCAGCAGCTTAGGAGGGTTTGATATTGGGGGTACTGAAGCTTTCCTT.

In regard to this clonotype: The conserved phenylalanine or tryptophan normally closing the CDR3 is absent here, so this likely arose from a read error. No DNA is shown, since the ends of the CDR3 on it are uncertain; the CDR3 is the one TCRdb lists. CDR3 loop: CAISPTASRDEHFL. V is TRBV10-3 and J is TRBJ2-1; the table names TRBD1, a call not compared with the DNA. Germline CDR1 ENHRY, CDR2 SYGVKD. The CDR3 comprises 14 residues, both ends counted.

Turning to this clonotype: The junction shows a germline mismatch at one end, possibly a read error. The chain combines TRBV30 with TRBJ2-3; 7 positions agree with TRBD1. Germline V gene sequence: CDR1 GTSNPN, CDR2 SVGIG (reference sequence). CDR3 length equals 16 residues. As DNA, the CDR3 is TGTGCTTGGAGCATTTGGTCCGGGATAGGGACAGATGCGCAGTATTTT. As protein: CAWSIWSGIGTDAQYF.

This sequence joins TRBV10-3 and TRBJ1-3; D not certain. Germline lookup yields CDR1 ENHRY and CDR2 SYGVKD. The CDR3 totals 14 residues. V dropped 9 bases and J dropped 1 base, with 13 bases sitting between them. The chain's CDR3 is CAISKSVSGNTIYF. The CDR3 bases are TGTGCCATAAGTAAGTCAGTGTCTGGAAACACCATATATTTT.

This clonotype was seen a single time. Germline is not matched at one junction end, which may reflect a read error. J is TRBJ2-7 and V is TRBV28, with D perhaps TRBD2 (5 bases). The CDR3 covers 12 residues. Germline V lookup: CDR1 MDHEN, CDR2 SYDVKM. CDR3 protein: CASSRPPWEQHF. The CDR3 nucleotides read TGTGCCAGCAGTCGACCCCCCTGGGAGCAGCACTTC.

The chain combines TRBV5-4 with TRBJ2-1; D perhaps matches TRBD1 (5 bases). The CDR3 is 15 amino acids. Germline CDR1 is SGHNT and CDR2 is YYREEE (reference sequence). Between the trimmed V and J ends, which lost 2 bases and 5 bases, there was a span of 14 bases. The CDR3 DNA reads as TGTGCCAGCAGCTTATCAGGGTTGGGGAACAATGAGCAGTTCTTC. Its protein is CASSLSGLGNNEQFF.

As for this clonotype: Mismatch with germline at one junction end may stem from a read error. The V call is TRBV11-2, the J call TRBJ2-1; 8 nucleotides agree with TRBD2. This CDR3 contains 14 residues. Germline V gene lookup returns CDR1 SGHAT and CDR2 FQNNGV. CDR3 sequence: CANSVSGIYNEQFF. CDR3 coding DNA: TGTGCCAACAGCGTTAGCGGGATATACAATGAGCAGTTCTTC.

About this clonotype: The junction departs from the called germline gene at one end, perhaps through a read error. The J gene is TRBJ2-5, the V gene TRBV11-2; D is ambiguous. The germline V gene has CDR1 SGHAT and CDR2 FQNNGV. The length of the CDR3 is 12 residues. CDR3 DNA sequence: TGTGCTAGCAGCTTAGGGCTAGAGATCCAGTACTTC. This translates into CASSLGLEIQYF.

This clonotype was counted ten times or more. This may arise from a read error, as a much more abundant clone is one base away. This CDR3 reads CASSEFSGSTIYF. DNA of the CDR3: TGTGCCAGCAGTGAGTTCTCTGGAAGCACCATATATTTT. The V gene is TRBV7-9, the J gene TRBJ1-3; no clear D. Germline-derived CDR1 and CDR2 are SEHNR and FQNEAQ (reference sequence). There are 13 residues in the CDR3.

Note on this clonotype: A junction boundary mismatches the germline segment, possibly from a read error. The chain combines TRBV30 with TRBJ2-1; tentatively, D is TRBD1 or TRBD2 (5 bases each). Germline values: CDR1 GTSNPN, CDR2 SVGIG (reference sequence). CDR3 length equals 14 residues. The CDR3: CARSVGNGATEQFF. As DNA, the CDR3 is TGTGCCAGGAGTGTGGGGAACGGGGCAACTGAGCAGTTCTTC.

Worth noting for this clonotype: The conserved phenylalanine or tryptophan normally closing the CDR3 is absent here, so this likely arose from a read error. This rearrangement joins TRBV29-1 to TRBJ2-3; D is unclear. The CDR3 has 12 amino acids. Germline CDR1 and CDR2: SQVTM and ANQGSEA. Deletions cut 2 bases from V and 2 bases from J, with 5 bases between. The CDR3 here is CSVERDTDTQYY. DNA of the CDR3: TGCAGCGTTGAAAGGGACACAGATACGCAGTATTAT.

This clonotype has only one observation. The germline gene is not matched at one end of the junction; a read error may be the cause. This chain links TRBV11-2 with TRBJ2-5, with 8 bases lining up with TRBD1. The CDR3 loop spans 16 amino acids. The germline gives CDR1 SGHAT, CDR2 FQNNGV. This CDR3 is CGSNTRAGGAKETQYF. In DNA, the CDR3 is TGTGGCAGCAACACAAGAGCAGGGGGCGCGAAAGAGACCCAGTACTTC. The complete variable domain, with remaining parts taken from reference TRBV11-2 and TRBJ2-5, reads EAGVAQSPRYKIIEKRQSVAFWCNPISGHATLYWYQQILGQGPKLLIQFQNNGVVDDSQLPKDRFSAERLKGVDSTLKIQPAKLEDSAVYLCGSNTRAGGAKETQYFGPGTRLLVL.